The 8 T cell receptor beta chains below all came from one sample that was sequenced in a study of CDR3 diversity in severe acne. TCRdb called the PCR reads again in MiXCR, with one record for every CDR3 protein. The data contain around 83,000 distinct CDR3 sequences, approximately 49% of them seen just once; the ten biggest clones take up about 9.9%. The sample comprised blood. The receptors originated from a male donor with severe acne vulgaris.

This clonotype was counted a few times. A much larger clone lies a single base off, so this may be a read error. The J gene is TRBJ2-7, the V gene TRBV5-6; no clear D. The CDR3 sequence is 12 residues long. Trimming removed 8 bases from V and 0 bases from J, with 9 bases in between. CDR1 SGHDT and CDR2 YYEEEE come from the germline V gene. This CDR3 is CARSIYSYEQYF. In nucleotides, the CDR3 is TGTGCCAGATCCATCTACTCCTACGAGCAGTACTTC.

This clonotype was observed a handful of times. The rearrangement links TRBV25-1 to TRBJ1-2; D possibly corresponds to TRBD1 (6 bases). The CDR3 has 12 amino acids. V shed 5 bases and J shed 7 bases, with 11 bases lying between them. Germline assignment: CDR1 MGHDK and CDR2 SYGVNS. The CDR3 loop is CASSTGILGYTF. CDR3 DNA sequence: TGTGCCAGCAGTACAGGGATTCTTGGCTACACCTTC.

Only a few counts were recorded for this clonotype. The CDR3 end shows no conserved phenylalanine or tryptophan, and so a read error is likely. No DNA is shown, since the ends of the CDR3 on it are uncertain; the CDR3 is the one TCRdb lists. V is TRBV19 and J is TRBJ1-2; the D segment call TRBD1 is taken from the table without a DNA check. Ends included, the CDR3 has 13 residues. In germline, CDR1 is LNHDA, CDR2 SQIVND (reference sequence). The CDR3 spells CASWAPGTALDPA.

This clonotype is categorized as medium-sized. This chain joins TRBV11-2 and TRBJ2-7; TRBD2 matches 7 bases. The CDR3 runs 16 residues. CDR1 SGHAT and CDR2 FQNNGV come from the germline V gene. The V and J ends lost 4 bases and 3 bases, in that order; junction bases with no gene match: 12. The CDR3 DNA reads TGTGCCAGCAGCTCCCTTGCGGGAGCGCGGGACTACGAGCAGTACTTC. Protein sequence: CASSSLAGARDYEQYF.

This clonotype was recorded many times. This chain links TRBV7-3 with TRBJ1-6, with no clear D. V was shortened by 1 base and J by 10 bases, with 8 bases between the two germline ends. Per the germline V gene, CDR1 is SGHTA and CDR2 is FQGTGA. This CDR3 spans 13 amino acids. In DNA form, the CDR3 reads TGTGCCAGCAGCTTAAATATCAGGTCACCCCTCCACTTT. Its protein is CASSLNIRSPLHF.

This clonotype was observed at least ten times. The chain employs TRBV9 and TRBJ2-5; TRBD2 matches at 9 bases. The CDR3 consists of 19 residues. Losses at the gene ends were 4 bases for V and 5 bases for J; bases not matched to a gene: 21. Per germline, CDR1 SGDLS and CDR2 YYNGEE. CDR3 region: CASSRQPSGAQGWFETQYF. The CDR3 nucleotides read TGTGCCAGCAGCCGCCAGCCTAGCGGGGCTCAAGGGTGGTTTGAGACCCAGTACTTC.

About this clonotype: No conserved phenylalanine or tryptophan is present at the end of the CDR3, so a read error is the likely explanation. This chain uses TRBV2 with TRBJ2-6; possibly TRBD1 for D (5 bases). Trimming cost V 8 bases and J 2 bases, with 16 bases left between them. The V gene's germline CDR1 is SNHLY and CDR2 FYNNEI. The CDR3 spans 16 residues. The CDR3 DNA sequence: TGTGCCAGCCTCCCTTGGGGCTCGACTGGGGCCAACGTCCTGACTCTC. Residues: CASLPWGSTGANVLTL.

The rearrangement uses TRBV7-8 and TRBJ1-4; the D is unclear. Germline assignment: CDR1 SGHVS and CDR2 FQNEAQ. Trimming took off 1 base at V and 3 bases at J, with 9 bases between the two ends. The CDR3 sequence is 15 residues long. The CDR3 DNA follows: TGTGCCAGCAGCTTAGAAGGGTTTCCTAATGAAAAACTGTTTTTT. Amino acid sequence: CASSLEGFPNEKLFF. Full variable domain (outside the CDR3, taken from reference TRBV7-8 and TRBJ1-4): GAGVSQSPRYKVAKRGQDVALRCDPISGHVSLFWYQQALGQGPEFLTYFQNEAQLDKSGLPSDRFFAERPEGSVSTLKIQRTQQEDSAVYLCASSLEGFPNEKLFFGSGTQLSVL.